This is a list of T cell receptor beta chains from one sample in a study of CD8 T cells in Susac syndrome. One entry per CDR3 protein, called by TCRdb with MiXCR from the immunoSEQ multiplex PCR reads. The sample shows some 200,000 distinct CDR3 sequences, 95% of them seen only once. Sequencing was carried out using CD8+ T cells from PBMCs. These receptors were taken from a human donor with Susac syndrome. CDR3s include the opening cysteine and the closing phenylalanine or tryptophan. A D gene is named only where the DNA matches it firmly. Not every row has a clone size; where given, it reads once, few, many or a size class.

j_call d_call v_call clone_size cdr3_aa cdr3_nt
TRBJ2-7 NA TRBV5-1 NA CASSFAGSAGEQYF TGCGCCAGCAGCTTCGCGGGATCCGCCGGGGAGCAGTACTTC
TRBJ1-3 TRBD1 TRBV7-6 NA CASSPDRGLDTIYF TGTGCCAGCAGCCCCGACAGGGGGCTGGACACCATATATTTT
TRBJ1-3 TRBD1 TRBV12-3/TRBV12-4 once CASSSPDRGGNTIYF TGTGCCAGCAGTTCACCCGACAGGGGAGGAAACACCATATATTTT
TRBJ2-1 NA TRBV20-1 NA CSARTSGPLSYNEQFF TGCAGTGCAAGAACCTCCGGACCCCTATCCTACAATGAGCAGTTCTTC
TRBJ2-5 TRBD2 TRBV5-4 few CASSYGTSGQETQYF TGTGCCAGCAGCTATGGGACTAGCGGTCAAGAGACCCAGTACTTC
TRBJ1-1 TRBD1 TRBV7-9 NA CASIGNRGMNTEAFF TGTGCCAGCATTGGGAACAGGGGGATGAACACTGAAGCTTTCTTT
TRBJ2-1 NA TRBV7-9 NA CASSSARPHQFF TGTGCCAGCAGCTCCGCCCGACCCCACCAGTTCTTC
TRBJ1-1 NA TRBV29-1 NA CSVELPTEAFF TGCAGCGTTGAACTCCCGACTGAAGCTTTCTTT
TRBJ2-7 NA TRBV11-2 NA CASSPGRGEDYEQYF TGTGCCAGCAGCCCCGGGAGAGGGGAGGACTACGAGCAGTACTTC
TRBJ2-7 NA TRBV20-1 NA CSARVPDTGSYEQYF TGCAGTGCTAGAGTGCCGGACACAGGCTCCTACGAGCAGTACTTC
TRBJ2-7 TRBD2 TRBV20-1 NA CSASGSGSNIYEQYF TGCAGTGCTAGCGGTAGCGGGAGTAACATCTACGAGCAGTACTTC
TRBJ2-1 NA TRBV12-3/TRBV12-4 NA CASSPSAASPYNEQFF TGTGCCAGCAGTCCTAGTGCTGCTAGCCCCTACAATGAGCAGTTCTTC
TRBJ2-3 NA TRBV20-1 few CSARVGGTDTQYF TGCAGTGCTAGGGTGGGAGGCACAGATACGCAGTATTTT
TRBJ1-1 NA TRBV13 NA CASTDHRNTEAFF TGTGCCAGCACCGATCATAGGAACACTGAAGCTTTCTTT
TRBJ2-7 TRBD2 TRBV11-1 NA CASSFGGMSSYEQYF TGTGCCAGCAGCTTCGGGGGGATGAGCTCCTACGAGCAGTACTTC
TRBJ2-7 NA TRBV30 NA CAWSVHTSYEQYF TGTGCCTGGAGCGTACACACTTCCTACGAGCAGTACTTC
TRBJ2-7 NA TRBV6-6 NA CASSYSRATGEQYF TGTGCCAGCAGTTACTCGAGGGCAACGGGGGAGCAGTACTTC
TRBJ1-5 NA TRBV19 NA CASSMRREYNQPQHF TGTGCCAGTAGTATGAGGAGGGAATACAATCAGCCCCAGCATTTT
TRBJ1-4 NA TRBV11-2 NA CASSLVYREGSTNEKLFF TGTGCCAGCAGCTTAGTTTATCGGGAGGGATCAACTAATGAAAAACTGTTTTTT
TRBJ2-3 NA TRBV30 NA CAWSRDSTDTQYF TGTGCCTGGAGTCGGGACAGCACAGATACGCAGTATTTT
TRBJ2-3 TRBD1 TRBV7-9 NA CASSITGGTDTQYF TGTGCCAGCAGTATAACAGGGGGAACAGATACGCAGTATTTT
TRBJ2-3 NA TRBV21-1 once CASSLRPSGRPDTQYF TGTGCCAGCAGCCTTCGTCCTAGCGGGCGGCCAGATACGCAGTATTTT
TRBJ2-7 NA TRBV14 NA CASSQFAPYEQYF TGTGCCAGCAGCCAATTTGCTCCCTACGAGCAGTACTTC
TRBJ2-1 NA TRBV19 once CASSIAAENNEQFF TGTGCCAGTAGTATAGCGGCGGAGAACAATGAGCAGTTCTTC
TRBJ2-7 NA TRBV4-1 NA CASSQDRKGPRAYEQYF TGCGCCAGCAGCCAAGATCGAAAGGGGCCGAGGGCCTACGAGCAGTACTTC
TRBJ1-1 TRBD1 TRBV5-5 NA CASRPGTGVVTEAFF TGTGCCAGCAGGCCCGGGACAGGGGTCGTCACTGAAGCTTTCTTT
TRBJ2-1 NA TRBV5-4 NA CASSQTASDYNEQFF TGTGCCAGCAGCCAAACGGCTAGCGACTACAATGAGCAGTTCTTC
TRBJ2-6 NA TRBV3-1 NA CASSQDFAGTNVLTF TGTGCCAGCAGCCAAGATTTTGCAGGGACCAACGTCCTGACTTTC
TRBJ1-1 TRBD1 TRBV7-2 NA CASRRTGGMNTEAFF TGTGCCAGCAGACGGACAGGGGGCATGAACACTGAAGCTTTCTTT
TRBJ1-5 NA TRBV3-1 NA CASSQEQGGQPQHF TGTGCCAGCAGCCAAGAACAGGGAGGACAGCCCCAGCATTTT
TRBJ2-6 TRBD1 TRBV7-9 NA CASSGSMGQLPGANVLTF TGTGCCAGCAGCGGAAGTATGGGACAGCTACCTGGGGCCAACGTCCTGACTTTC